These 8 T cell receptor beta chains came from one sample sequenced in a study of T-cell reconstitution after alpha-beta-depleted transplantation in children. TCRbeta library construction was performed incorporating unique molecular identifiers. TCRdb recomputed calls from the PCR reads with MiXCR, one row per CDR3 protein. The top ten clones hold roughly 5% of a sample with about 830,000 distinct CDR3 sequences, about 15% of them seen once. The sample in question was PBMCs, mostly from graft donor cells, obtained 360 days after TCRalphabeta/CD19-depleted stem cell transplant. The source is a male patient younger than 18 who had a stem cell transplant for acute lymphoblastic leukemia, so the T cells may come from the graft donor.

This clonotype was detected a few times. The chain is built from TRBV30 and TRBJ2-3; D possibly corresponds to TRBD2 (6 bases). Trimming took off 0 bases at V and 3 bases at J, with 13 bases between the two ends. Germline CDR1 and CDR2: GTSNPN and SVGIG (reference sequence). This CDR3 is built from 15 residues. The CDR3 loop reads CAWSVHGSLTDTQYF. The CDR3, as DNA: TGTGCCTGGAGTGTACACGGGAGTCTTACAGATACGCAGTATTTT.

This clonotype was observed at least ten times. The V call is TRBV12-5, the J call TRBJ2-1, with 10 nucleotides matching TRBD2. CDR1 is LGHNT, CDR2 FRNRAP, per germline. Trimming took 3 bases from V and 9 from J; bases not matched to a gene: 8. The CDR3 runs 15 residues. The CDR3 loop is CASGFLPSGSGEQFF. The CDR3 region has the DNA TGTGCTAGTGGTTTTCTTCCTAGCGGGAGTGGTGAGCAGTTCTTC.

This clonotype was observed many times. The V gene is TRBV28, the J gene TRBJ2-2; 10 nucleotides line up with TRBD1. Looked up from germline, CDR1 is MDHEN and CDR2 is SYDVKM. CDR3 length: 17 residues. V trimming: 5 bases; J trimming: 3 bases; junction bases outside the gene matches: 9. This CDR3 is CASSGGDRGKDTGELFF. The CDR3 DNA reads TGTGCCAGCAGTGGGGGGGACAGGGGAAAGGACACCGGGGAGCTGTTTTTT.

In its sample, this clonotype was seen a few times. The CDR3 is CASSLEEDRGYGYTF. DNA of the CDR3: TGCGCCAGCAGCTTGGAAGAGGACAGGGGGTATGGCTACACCTTC. The chain combines TRBV5-1 with TRBJ1-2; 10 bases align to TRBD1. After removal of 0 bases from V and 5 bases from J, the junction contained 4 bases not matched to a gene. Germline CDR1 and CDR2: SGHRS and YFSETQ. The CDR3 has 15 amino acids.

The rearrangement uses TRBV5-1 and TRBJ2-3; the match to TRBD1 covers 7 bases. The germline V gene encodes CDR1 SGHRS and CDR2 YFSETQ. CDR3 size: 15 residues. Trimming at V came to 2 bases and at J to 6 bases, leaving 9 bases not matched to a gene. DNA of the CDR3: TGCGCCAGCAGCTTCGGGACAAAGGGGGCCGATACGCAGTATTTT. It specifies CASSFGTKGADTQYF.

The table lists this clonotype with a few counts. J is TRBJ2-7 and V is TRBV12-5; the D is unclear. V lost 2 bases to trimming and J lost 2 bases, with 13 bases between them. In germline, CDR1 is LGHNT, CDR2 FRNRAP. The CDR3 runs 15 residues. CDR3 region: CASGLRVGETYEQYF. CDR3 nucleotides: TGTGCTAGTGGTTTGCGGGTAGGAGAAACCTACGAGCAGTACTTC. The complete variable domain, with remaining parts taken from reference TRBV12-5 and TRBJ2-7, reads DARVTQTPRHKVTEMGQEVTMRCQPILGHNTVFWYRQTMMQGLELLAYFRNRAPLDDSGMPKDRFSAEMPDATLATLKIQPSEPRDSAVYFCASGLRVGETYEQYFGPGTRLTVT.

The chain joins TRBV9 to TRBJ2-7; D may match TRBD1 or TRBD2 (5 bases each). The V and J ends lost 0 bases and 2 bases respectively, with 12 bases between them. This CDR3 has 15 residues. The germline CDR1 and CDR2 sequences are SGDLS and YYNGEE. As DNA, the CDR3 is TGTGCCAGCAGCGTAGGAACGGGGACCCCCTACGAGCAGTACTTC. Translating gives CASSVGTGTPYEQYF.

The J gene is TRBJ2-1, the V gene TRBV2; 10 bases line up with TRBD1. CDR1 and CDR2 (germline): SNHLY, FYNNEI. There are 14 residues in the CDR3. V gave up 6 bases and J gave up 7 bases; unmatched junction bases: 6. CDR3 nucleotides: TGTGCCAGCAGGGGACAGGGGTGGTCAAATGAGCAGTTCTTC. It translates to CASRGQGWSNEQFF.